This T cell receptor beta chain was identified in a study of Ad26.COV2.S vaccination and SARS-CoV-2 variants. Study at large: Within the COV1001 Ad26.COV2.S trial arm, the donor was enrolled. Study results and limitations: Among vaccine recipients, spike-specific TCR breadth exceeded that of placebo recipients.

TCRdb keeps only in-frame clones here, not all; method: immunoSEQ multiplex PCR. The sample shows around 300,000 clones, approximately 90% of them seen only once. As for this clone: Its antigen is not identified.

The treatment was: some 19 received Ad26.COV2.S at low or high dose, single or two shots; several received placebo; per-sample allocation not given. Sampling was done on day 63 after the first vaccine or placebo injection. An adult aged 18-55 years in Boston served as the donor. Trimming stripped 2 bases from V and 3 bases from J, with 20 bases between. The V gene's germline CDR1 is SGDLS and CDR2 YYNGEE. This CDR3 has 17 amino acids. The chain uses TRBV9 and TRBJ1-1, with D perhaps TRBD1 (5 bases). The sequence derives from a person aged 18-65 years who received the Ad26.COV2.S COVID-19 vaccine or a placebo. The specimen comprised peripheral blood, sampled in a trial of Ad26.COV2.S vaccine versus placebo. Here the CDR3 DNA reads TGTGCCAGCAGCGTTGGACATCCCGGGTCATTTGACACTGAAGCTTTCTTT. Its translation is CASSVGHPGSFDTEAFF.